A selection of T cell receptor beta chains follows, all from one sample in a study of beta chain features in type 1 diabetes. Sequencing was performed with immunoSEQ multiplex PCR; in TCRdb, only in-frame clones are kept and a portion is missing. The table includes roughly 170,000 clones, about 13% detected once. The sequencing sample was made of central memory CD4+ T cells from blood. The source is a woman aged 18-29 years in good health. Both conserved end residues are part of each CDR3. D genes are given only for firm matches. Clone size is given for some rows only: seen once, a few or many times, or a class if the clone is expanded.

d_gene,v_gene,abundance,j_gene,len,CDR3nt,CDR3aa
.,TRBV7-9,.,TRBJ2-1,12,TGTGCCAGCAGCTTTACCTACAATGAGCAGTTCTTC,CASSFTYNEQFF
TRBD1,TRBV18,few,TRBJ1-1,17,TGTGCCAGCTCACCTTCGGTCCTAGCAGGGGGTCTGACTGAAGCTTTCTTT,CASSPSVLAGGLTEAFF
.,TRBV7-2,many,TRBJ2-1,14,TGTGCCAGCACACCGCCCCGGGCCTACAATGAGCAGTTCTTC,CASTPPRAYNEQFF
.,TRBV6-1,.,TRBJ2-5,14,TGTGCCAGCACAAGCGGGCAGACGGAAGAGACCCAGTACTTC,CASTSGQTEETQYF
.,TRBV27,.,TRBJ2-5,12,TGTGCCAGCAGTCCCAATAGAGAGACCCAGTACTTC,CASSPNRETQYF
.,TRBV6-5,.,TRBJ2-5,14,TGTGCCAGCAGTTACAGGCTAGATGGGGAGACCCAGTACTTC,CASSYRLDGETQYF
.,TRBV28,.,TRBJ1-5,17,TGTGCCAGCAGTTTCTATCCGTATACAGGGAAGGATCAGCCCCAGCATTTT,CASSFYPYTGKDQPQHF
.,TRBV19,.,TRBJ2-1,13,TGTGCCAGTAGTACAACACGATACAATGAGCAGTTCTTC,CASSTTRYNEQFF
.,TRBV20-1,few,TRBJ2-1,11,TGCAGTGCTAGGAGCGTTAGTGAGCAGTTCTTC,CSARSVSEQFF
TRBD2,TRBV19,.,TRBJ2-2,14,TGTGCCAGTAGTTGGCGGGAGATCGGCGGGGAGCTGTTTTTT,CASSWREIGGELFF
TRBD1,TRBV5-1,few,TRBJ2-1,15,TGCGCCAGCAGCCTCGGGACAGCCTACTACAATGAGCAGTTCTTC,CASSLGTAYYNEQFF
TRBD1,TRBV5-1,.,TRBJ2-2,14,TGCGCCAGCAGCTGGGGACAGGGTACCGGGGAGCTGTTTTTT,CASSWGQGTGELFF
.,TRBV5-1,few,TRBJ1-1,14,TGCGCCAGCAGCTTGGGTGTCCGGAACACTGAAGCTTTCTTT,CASSLGVRNTEAFF
TRBD2,TRBV7-9,.,TRBJ2-7,15,TGTGCCAGCAGCACCGGGACTAGCGGGGGGCGGGAGCAGTACTTC,CASSTGTSGGREQYF
TRBD1,TRBV28,.,TRBJ2-1,16,TGTGCCAGCAGTCCGGGGACAGGGGGCCCCTACAATGAGCAGTTCTTC,CASSPGTGGPYNEQFF
TRBD1,TRBV7-7,.,TRBJ1-2,14,TGTGCTAGCAGCCCGATGGACAGGTCGGCTGGCTACACCTTC,CASSPMDRSAGYTF
.,TRBV27,once,TRBJ1-2,13,TGTGCCAGCAGTTTAATCGGGGTATGGGGCTACACCTTC,CASSLIGVWGYTF
.,TRBV7-6,.,TRBJ2-2,15,TGTGCCAGCAGTCGTCAGGGCGAAATCGCCGGGGAGCTGTTTTTT,CASSRQGEIAGELFF
TRBD2,TRBV2,.,TRBJ2-1,14,TGTGCCAGTCTAGCGGGAGTACCCCCCAATGAGCAGTTCTTC,CASLAGVPPNEQFF
TRBD2,TRBV2,.,TRBJ2-5,13,TGTGCCAGCATCCGGACTAGCGGAAAGACCCAGTACTTC,CASIRTSGKTQYF
TRBD1,TRBV9,.,TRBJ1-3,16,TGTGCCAGCAGCGGGGGACAGGGGAATCCTGGAAACACCATATATTTT,CASSGGQGNPGNTIYF
.,TRBV4-3,.,TRBJ2-3,15,TGCGCCAGCAGCCGGTCCGCGGTCGAGGCAGATACGCAGTATTTT,CASSRSAVEADTQYF
TRBD1,TRBV13,few,TRBJ1-1,14,TGTGCCAGCAGCAGACGGACAGGTAGTACTGAAGCTTTCTTT,CASSRRTGSTEAFF
TRBD2,TRBV7-3,few,TRBJ2-5,16,TGTGCCAGCAGCCCCCGGGGGGTAGGGCCCCAAGAGACCCAGTACTTC,CASSPRGVGPQETQYF
TRBD2,TRBV27,many,TRBJ2-1,17,TGTGCCAGCAGTTCGCCGTACGCGGGAGGCTCATACAATGAGCAGTTCTTC,CASSSPYAGGSYNEQFF
.,TRBV29-1,few,TRBJ1-5,15,TGCAGCGTTGATGTAGGGGGATATAGCAATCAGCCCCAGCATTTT,CSVDVGGYSNQPQHF
.,TRBV30,.,TRBJ2-5,13,TGTGCCTGGAGTGTACAAGATGGGAGACCCCAGTACTTC,CAWSVQDGRPQYF
.,TRBV7-3,few,TRBJ2-6,15,TGTGCCAGCAGCTTATCCGCGTCTGGGGCCAACGTCCTGACTTTC,CASSLSASGANVLTF
TRBD1,TRBV11-3,.,TRBJ1-5,14,TGTGCCAGCAGCCCACGGACAGGGTACCAGCCCCAGCATTTT,CASSPRTGYQPQHF
TRBD2,TRBV7-9,few,TRBJ2-5,15,TGTGCCAGCAGCTTAGCGGGAGGGGTCGGGAAGACCCAGTACTTC,CASSLAGGVGKTQYF
TRBD1,TRBV2,.,TRBJ1-5,13,TGTGCCAGCAGCCAGGACAGGGAACAGCCCCAGCATTTT,CASSQDREQPQHF
.,TRBV4-2,few,TRBJ1-2,13,TGTGCCAGCAGTCGTGACAATGACTATGGCTACACCTTC,CASSRDNDYGYTF
.,TRBV7-2,.,TRBJ2-5,16,TGTGCCAGCAGCTTAGGTTGGACCAGCGGCCAAGAGACCCAGTACTTC,CASSLGWTSGQETQYF
.,TRBV2,.,TRBJ2-1,15,TGTGCCAGCAGAGTAACCCGGAGCTCCTACAATGAGCAGTTCTTC,CASRVTRSSYNEQFF
.,TRBV11-1,.,TRBJ2-1,13,TGTGCCAGCAGCTTCCAGCGGGTTGGTGAGCAGTTCTTC,CASSFQRVGEQFF
TRBD1,TRBV29-1,.,TRBJ2-1,14,TGCAGCGTTGTGGGACAGGGAATAAAAAATGAGCAGTTCTTC,CSVVGQGIKNEQFF
.,TRBV5-4,few,TRBJ2-3,14,TGTGCCAGCAGCACTGGGACTTACACAGATACGCAGTATTTT,CASSTGTYTDTQYF
TRBD1,TRBV18,.,TRBJ2-2,15,TGTGCCAGCTCACGTACACAGGGGGCGGCCGGGGAGCTGTTTTTT,CASSRTQGAAGELFF
TRBD1,TRBV4-3,few,TRBJ1-2,15,TGCGCCAGCAGCCAAGACCGCGGGACAGGGTATGGCTACACCTTC,CASSQDRGTGYGYTF
.,TRBV6-6,.,TRBJ2-5,14,TGTGCCAGCAGTTCCCCCGGACTTTCCCAGACCCAGTACTTC,CASSSPGLSQTQYF
.,TRBV15,few,TRBJ1-5,13,TGTGCCACCAGCAGAGGGGAGAATCAGCCCCAGCATTTT,CATSRGENQPQHF
.,TRBV15,.,TRBJ2-7,14,TGTGCCACCAGCAGAGGTATTAGTTTCTACGAGCAGTACTTC,CATSRGISFYEQYF